This T cell receptor beta chain derives from a study of CD8 T cells in ankylosing spondylitis. Study-level points and caveats: In ankylosing spondylitis blood, a motif of seven or eight highly homologous TCR beta variants appeared characteristic.

With regard to this clonotype: Antigen specificity is unknown.

The CDR3 is 16 residues long. Germline lookup yields CDR1 MGHRA and CDR2 YSYEKL. The V and J ends lost 2 bases and 5 bases respectively, with 17 bases between them. MiXCR, applied by TCRdb to the 5' RACE reads, yields one record per CDR3 protein. This sample yields under 850,000 distinct CDR3 sequences, of which around 20% are seen a single time; under 20% belongs to the top ten. This receptor was taken from a male donor with ankylosing spondylitis. The sample comprised blood, either unsorted or a sorted T cell fraction (not recorded which). The J gene is TRBJ2-3, the V gene TRBV4-1; D is ambiguous. The CDR3: CASSQSSLASIDTQYF. The CDR3, as DNA: TGCGCCAGCAGCCAAAGTAGCCTCGCCTCTATAGATACGCAGTATTTT.